The subject of this entry is one TCR beta chain. What it recognizes is unknown. This sample is drawn from a study of cytomegalovirus exposure and HLA in healthy donors. The study's findings and limits: Cytomegalovirus association was assigned to about 150 TCR beta chains. A previous analysis found most TCR beta V segments productive roughly 87% or roughly 30% of the time. In a later analysis, HLA-associated TCR beta chains were more clonally expanded than equally common others.

60 Vbeta and 13 Jbeta primers were used in PCR. Per the original data handling: In a later analysis, tens of millions of unique TCR beta chains included roughly 11 million shared by two or more donors. Here immunoSEQ multiplex PCR was the method, and the copy in TCRdb shows in-frame clones only, minus some. The V and J calls and clone size come from that table; D and trimming were worked out from the DNA. In all, the sample yields around 78,000 clones. Trimming shortened V by 1 base and J by 2 bases, and 3 bases separated the two germline ends. The length of the CDR3 is 12 residues. Germline values: CDR1 SGHAT, CDR2 FQNNGV.

The source of this sequence is a man between 18 and 35 years old in good health and CMV-seropositive. The sequenced material came from PBMCs. The chain combines TRBV11-2 with TRBJ2-7; D is uncertain. The CDR3 sequence is CASSLAAYEQYF. The CDR3 coding sequence is TGTGCCAGCAGCTTAGCAGCCTACGAGCAGTACTTC.